Following are 30 T cell receptor beta chains from one sample sequenced in a study of CD8 T cells in ankylosing spondylitis. TCRdb fed the 5' RACE reads into MiXCR, producing one record per CDR3 protein. Found here are about 190,000 distinct CDR3 sequences, 10% to 15% of them singletons; the top ten hold approximately 10%. The sample consisted of blood, either unsorted or a sorted T cell fraction (not recorded which). The source of these receptors is a female donor with ankylosing spondylitis or in good health (not recorded which).

In this sample, this clonotype turned up many times. The chain's CDR3 is CASSPDTGTAVLALHF. CDR3 bases: TGCGCCAGCAGCCCCGATACCGGGACGGCCGTCCTTGCCCTCCACTTT. The J gene is TRBJ1-6, the V gene TRBV5-1; D is perhaps TRBD1 (5 bases). V was cut by 4 bases and J by 14 bases, with 25 bases left in between. This CDR3 comprises 16 residues. CDR1 and CDR2 from the germline V gene are SGHRS and YFSETQ.

The chain is built from TRBV9 and TRBJ2-5; D assignment may be TRBD1 or TRBD2 (5 bases each). This CDR3 is 15 amino acids long. The V gene lost 4 bases and the J gene lost 2 bases, with 15 bases spanning the gap. The germline V gene has CDR1 SGDLS and CDR2 YYNGEE. CDR3 region: CASSRGETAQETQYF. CDR3 DNA sequence: TGTGCCAGCAGCCGAGGGGAAACAGCACAAGAGACCCAGTACTTC.

This clonotype occurred many times. The chain couples TRBV7-2 to TRBJ1-5; D gene unclear. The germline gives CDR1 SGHTA, CDR2 FQGNSA. The CDR3 runs to 12 residues. Trimming took 1 base from V and 8 from J, leaving 6 bases between them. CDR3 sequence reads: CASSLVGEPQHF. The CDR3 bases are TGTGCCAGCAGCTTAGTTGGAGAGCCCCAGCATTTT.

This clonotype was counted many times. CDR3 protein: CASSPPGAPNVETQYF. The DNA of the CDR3 is TGTGCCAGCAGCCCCCCCGGGGCGCCCAACGTGGAGACCCAGTACTTC. The chain combines TRBV7-2 with TRBJ2-5; either TRBD1 or TRBD2 may fit D (5 bases each). Germline V gene lookup returns CDR1 SGHTA and CDR2 FQGNSA. The germline V and J ends were trimmed by 5 bases and 5 bases, with 21 bases remaining between them. CDR3 length: 16 residues.

This clonotype showed up many times. The chain has TRBV7-9 and TRBJ2-1; D possibly uses TRBD1 or TRBD2 (5 bases each). Per the germline V gene, CDR1 is SEHNR and CDR2 is FQNEAQ (reference sequence). V dropped 7 bases and J dropped 7 bases, with 11 bases sitting between them. The CDR3 is made up of 12 amino acids. CDR3: CASMGRRNEQFF. The CDR3 DNA sequence: TGTGCCAGCATGGGACGGCGAAATGAGCAGTTCTTC. Full variable domain (rest looked up from reference TRBV7-9 and TRBJ2-1): DTGVSQNPRHKITKRGQNVTFRCDPISEHNRLYWYRQTLGQGPEFLTYFQNEAQLEKSRLLSDRFSAERPKGSFSTLEIQRTEQGDSAMYLCASMGRRNEQFFGPGTRLTVL.

This clonotype was detected many times. J is TRBJ1-1 and V is TRBV12-3 or TRBV12-4; 7 bases match TRBD1. The V and J ends lost 6 bases and 1 base, in that order; junction bases with no gene match: 5. This CDR3 has 14 residues. The CDR3 nucleotides read TGTGCCAGCAGGAGACAGGGCGAGAACACTGAAGCTTTCTTT. Protein: CASRRQGENTEAFF.

The sample holds many counts of this clonotype. The rearrangement joins TRBV6-1 to TRBJ2-3, with D maybe TRBD1 (6 bases). The germline CDR1 and CDR2 sequences are MNHNS and SASEGT. V was shortened by 6 bases and J by 4 bases, with 11 bases between the two germline ends. This CDR3 is built from 13 residues. The CDR3, as DNA: TGTGCCAGCAGACAGCAGGGGCCAGATACGCAGTATTTT. Translating it yields CASRQQGPDTQYF.

This clonotype was seen many times. The V call is TRBV12-3 or TRBV12-4, the J call TRBJ2-3; a possible D gene is TRBD2 (6 bases). This CDR3 region has 14 residues. The V gene lost 3 bases and the J gene lost 8 bases, with 15 bases spanning the gap. This CDR3 reads CASSFGPAEGTQYF. DNA of the CDR3: TGTGCCAGCAGTTTTGGACCGGCGGAGGGTACGCAGTATTTT.

With regard to this clonotype: This may come from a read error, since a much larger clone is one base off. The J gene is TRBJ2-2, the V gene TRBV7-9, with unresolved D. CDR1 SEHNR and CDR2 FQNEAQ come from the germline V gene (reference sequence). The CDR3 is 15 amino acids. In nucleotides, the CDR3 is TGTGCCACCAGCCCCCCCAAGTTCGGCACCGGGGAGCTGTTTTTT. This codes for CATSPPKFGTGELFF.

This clonotype has a count of ten or more. This rearrangement joins TRBV7-9 to TRBJ2-1; TRBD2 matches at 9 bases. This CDR3 has 14 residues. Per the germline V gene, CDR1 is SEHNR and CDR2 is FQNEAQ (reference sequence). The junction had 3 bases not matched to a gene; V was cut back by 2 bases and J by 7 bases. The CDR3 protein is CASSLRGGENEQFF. Written as DNA, the CDR3 is TGTGCCAGCAGCTTACGCGGGGGGGAGAATGAGCAGTTCTTC.

This clonotype was detected only a few times. The genes are TRBV10-3 and TRBJ2-1; D tentatively reads TRBD1 or TRBD2 (5 bases each). CDR3 length: 12 amino acids. Trimming stripped 6 bases from V and 6 bases from J, with 9 bases between. From germline, CDR1 is ENHRY and CDR2 SYGVKD. The CDR3 DNA sequence: TGTGCCATCAGGGGGGAAGGCAATGAGCAGTTCTTC. It yields the protein CAIRGEGNEQFF.

The V call is TRBV11-2, the J call TRBJ2-3; 12 bases are shared with TRBD2. The CDR3 runs to 15 residues. V lost 5 bases, J lost 6 bases, and 6 bases stayed unmatched. The germline V gene encodes CDR1 SGHAT and CDR2 FQNNGV. The CDR3 loop is CASSGLAGLLDTQYF. CDR3 DNA: TGTGCCAGCAGCGGACTAGCGGGACTCCTGGATACGCAGTATTTT.

This clonotype has at least ten counts. The chain recombines TRBV4-1 with TRBJ2-1; 7 bases are shared with TRBD2. The CDR3 sequence is 21 residues long. The ends lost 1 base at V and 7 bases at J; junction bases unmatched: 25. Germline-derived CDR1 and CDR2 are MGHRA and YSYEKL. The CDR3 DNA is TGCGCCAGCAGCCAAGTGATTCTCGGACTAGAGCGTCACAATCAGGAGAATGAGCAGTTCTTC. This encodes CASSQVILGLERHNQENEQFF.

In this sample, this clonotype turned up many times. J is TRBJ1-6 and V is TRBV12-3 or TRBV12-4, with D perhaps matching TRBD1 (6 bases). V was pared by 7 bases and J by 9 bases, with 13 bases between. This CDR3 is built from 13 residues. The CDR3 is CASTRGLSSPLHF. Here the CDR3 DNA reads TGTGCCAGCACGAGGGGGTTGAGTTCACCCCTCCACTTT.

This chain links TRBV20-1 with TRBJ2-7, with TRBD2 identical over 8 bases. Trimming took 3 bases from V and 2 from J; bases not matched to a gene: 9. The CDR3 loop spans 15 amino acids. Germline assignment: CDR1 DFQATT and CDR2 SNEGSKA (reference sequence). For the CDR3, the DNA is TGCAGTGCTAGCCACTCACTAGCGGATCCCTACGAGCAGTACTTC. Translated: CSASHSLADPYEQYF.

This clonotype has more than one count but fewer than ten. The chain links TRBV5-1 to TRBJ2-6, with 8 bases that match TRBD1. The CDR3 is made up of 13 amino acids. Germline CDR1 and CDR2: SGHRS and YFSETQ. J lost 19 bases, V lost 4 bases, and 13 bases had no gene match. CDR3: CASSGGQDRLGTF. In DNA, the CDR3 is TGCGCCAGCAGCGGGGGACAGGATCGACTGGGAACTTTC.

This clonotype was counted only a few times. The chain joins TRBV25-1 to TRBJ2-5; D might be TRBD2 (6 bases). The CDR3 sequence is 14 residues long. Trimming left V 1 base short and J 4 bases short, with 10 bases between. The germline CDR1 and CDR2 sequences are MGHDK and SYGVNS. CDR3 DNA sequence: TGTGCCAGCAGTGAATTGCGGGGAACAGAGACCCAGTACTTC. Its translation is CASSELRGTETQYF.

This clonotype has ten or more counts. V usage is TRBV4-3 and J usage is TRBJ2-3, with a weak D call TRBD2 (6 bases). The CDR3 extends over 18 amino acids. Deletions cut 1 base from V and 1 base from J, with 18 bases between. In germline, CDR1 is LGHNA, CDR2 YSLEER. In DNA form, the CDR3 reads TGCGCCAGCAGCCAAGCCCTATCTAGCGTGGGGCGCACAGATACGCAGTATTTT. Encoded protein: CASSQALSSVGRTDTQYF.

V usage is TRBV10-3 and J usage is TRBJ2-7; possibly TRBD2 for D (7 bases). Germline assignment: CDR1 ENHRY and CDR2 SYGVKD. The CDR3 runs 12 residues. The V gene lost 10 bases and the J gene lost 5 bases, with 15 bases spanning the gap. The CDR3 DNA reads TGTGCCACTGGGCCGGGGGGCAACGAGCAGTACTTC. It is translated as CATGPGGNEQYF.

This clonotype was seen more than once but under ten times. CDR3 sequence: CASSPRAGQQYNEQFF. In DNA, the CDR3 is TGTGCCAGCTCACCGAGGGCGGGACAGCAATACAATGAGCAGTTCTTC. V usage is TRBV18 and J usage is TRBJ2-1, with a weak D call TRBD1 (7 bases). This CDR3 contains 16 residues. The germline CDR1 and CDR2 sequences are KGHSH and LQKENI. V was clipped by 3 bases and J by 4 bases, with 16 bases between them. The full variable domain, its missing parts supplied by reference TRBV18 and TRBJ2-1, is NAGVMQNPRHLVRRRGQEARLRCSPMKGHSHVYWYRQLPEEGLKFMVYLQKENIIDESGMPKERFSAEFPKEGPSILRIQQVVRGDSAAYFCASSPRAGQQYNEQFFGPGTRLTVL.

This clonotype was found many times. The chain links TRBV7-2 to TRBJ1-1; D not resolved. The CDR3 extends over 14 amino acids. V dropped 5 bases and J dropped 5 bases, with 15 bases sitting between them. Looked up from germline, CDR1 is SGHTA and CDR2 is FQGNSA. CDR3 in DNA: TGTGCCAGCAGCCAACACGCCTACGGTACTGAAGCTTTCTTT. Encoded protein: CASSQHAYGTEAFF.

This clonotype was observed at least ten times. The genes are TRBV29-1 and TRBJ1-1; D perhaps matches TRBD1 (6 bases). The CDR3 contains 13 residues. The germline V and J ends were trimmed by 6 bases and 4 bases, with 15 bases remaining between them. The germline V gene has CDR1 SQVTM and CDR2 ANQGSEA. The CDR3 DNA follows: TGCAGCGTCGCCCTGGGGGCGAGCACTGAAGCTTTCTTT. Translation gives CSVALGASTEAFF.

This clonotype was found many times. The V and J genes are TRBV20-1 and TRBJ1-5; no definite D call. V was cut by 2 bases and J by 0 bases, with 14 bases left in between. CDR1 and CDR2 (germline): DFQATT, SNEGSKA (reference sequence). This CDR3 region has 16 residues. The CDR3 DNA is TGCAGTGCTAGACCACGACGGAACTATAGCAATCAGCCCCAGCATTTT. Its protein product is CSARPRRNYSNQPQHF.

This clonotype was observed at least ten times. V gene TRBV5-1 combines with J gene TRBJ2-3; TRBD2 is a possible D gene (5 bases). V lost 1 base and J lost 2, with 8 bases in between. This CDR3 is built from 14 residues. The V gene's germline CDR1 is SGHRS and CDR2 YFSETQ. The CDR3 here is CASSLSGNTDTQYF. Written as DNA, the CDR3 is TGCGCCAGCAGCTTGTCCGGGAACACAGATACGCAGTATTTT.

This clonotype came up many times. The gene calls are TRBV12-3 or TRBV12-4 and TRBJ2-7; 9 positions agree with TRBD2. This CDR3 is 14 amino acids long. V lost 6 bases and J lost 2; bases outside the gene matches: 5. The CDR3 bases are TGTGCCAGCAGGTCAAGCGGGAGGACCTACGAGCAGTACTTC. Encoded protein: CASRSSGRTYEQYF.

This chain connects TRBV7-2 to TRBJ2-7, with D unclear. Germline assignment: CDR1 SGHTA and CDR2 FQGNSA. The V end was cut by 8 bases, the J end by 0 bases, with 8 bases between. This CDR3 has 12 residues. Here the CDR3 DNA reads TGTGCCAGCTCTTCGGCCTCCTACGAGCAGTACTTC. Amino acids: CASSSASYEQYF.

The sample holds many counts of this clonotype. The chain links TRBV27 to TRBJ2-3; no definite D call. Germline CDR1 MNHEY, CDR2 SMNVEV (reference sequence). This CDR3 has 13 amino acids. Written as DNA, the CDR3 is TGTGCGGCAGGCGATACGGGTACAGATACGCAGTATTTT. It encodes CAAGDTGTDTQYF.

This clonotype was detected ten times or more. This chain uses TRBV5-6 with TRBJ1-1; D call uncertain. The V end was cut by 4 bases, the J end by 1 base, with 11 bases between. The CDR3 extends over 14 amino acids. CDR1 is SGHDT and CDR2 is YYEEEE in the germline V gene. The CDR3 reads CASSHVVPNTEAFF. In nucleotides, the CDR3 is TGTGCCAGCAGCCACGTAGTTCCGAACACTGAAGCTTTCTTT.

This clonotype showed up many times. The chain joins TRBV28 to TRBJ1-4; possibly TRBD1 for D (5 bases). The V and J ends lost 5 bases and 14 bases respectively, with 12 bases between them. The CDR3 sequence is 11 residues long. Looked up from germline, CDR1 is MDHEN and CDR2 is SYDVKM. CDR3 residues: CASSVRDRLFF. The DNA for the CDR3 is TGTGCCAGCAGTGTCAGGGACCGCCTGTTTTTT.

There are a few counts of this clonotype. The J gene is TRBJ2-7, the V gene TRBV5-1, with 7 bases that match TRBD1. The CDR3 is made up of 16 amino acids. CDR1 SGHRS and CDR2 YFSETQ come from the germline V gene. The V and J ends lost 0 bases and 0 bases, in that order; junction bases with no gene match: 6. CDR3 sequence: CASSLATGTVSYEQYF. Here the CDR3 DNA reads TGCGCCAGCAGCTTGGCTACCGGGACAGTCTCCTACGAGCAGTACTTC.